A selection of T cell receptor beta chains follows, all from one sample in a study of regulatory T cells in long-lasting Graves disease. A single record per CDR3 protein comes from TCRdb applying MiXCR to the multiplex PCR reads. The table lists fewer than 650,000 distinct CDR3 sequences, approximately 15% of them singletons. These data were also filed under a second study, of T cells in Graves' hyperthyroidism and ophthalmopathy.

The specimen was peripheral blood mononuclear cells (PBMCs), collected at new diagnosis, from a patient treated with antithyroid drugs. These receptors all come from a woman in her 30s with Graves disease. The CDR3 runs from the conserved cysteine through the conserved F or W. The D gene is left open where the match is weak. The size entry is marked missing in some rows and otherwise reads once, few, many or a size class.

CDR3 DNA	CDR3 protein	J gene	D gene	V gene	clone size
TGTGCCAGCAATCGGCCCTCACTAGCGGGGCTGGATGAGCAGTTCTTC	CASNRPSLAGLDEQFF	TRBJ2-1	TRBD2	TRBV27	many
TGTGCCAGCTTTAGTTGGGGGGAGACCCAGTACTTC	CASFSWGETQYF	TRBJ2-5	-	TRBV2	many
TGTGCCAGCAGTATTCATTCGACTGGCAATCAGCCCCAGCATTTT	CASSIHSTGNQPQHF	TRBJ1-5	-	TRBV12-3/TRBV12-4	few
TGTGCCAGTAGTCCGACCCCAGGGGATTCACCCCTCCACTTT	CASSPTPGDSPLHF	TRBJ1-6	-	TRBV19	-
TGTGCCAGCAGTTTTGATTTTCTCCGGGCGAACACTGAAGCTTTCTTT	CASSFDFLRANTEAFF	TRBJ1-1	-	TRBV28	many
TGCAGTGCTCCCACAAGAGGGGGGCCGGGGGAGCAGTACTTC	CSAPTRGGPGEQYF	TRBJ2-7	-	TRBV20-1	many
TGTGCCAGCAGGGGTTGGGACTATGGCTACACCTTC	CASRGWDYGYTF	TRBJ1-2	-	TRBV28	many
TGTGCCAGCAGTTTATGGGGGACCAGACGCGGTCAGAGCTCCTACAATGAGCAGTTCTTC	CASSLWGTRRGQSSYNEQFF	TRBJ2-1	-	TRBV27	-
TGTGCCAGCACCTTCCAAGGGGGGAACTATGGCTACACCTTC	CASTFQGGNYGYTF	TRBJ1-2	-	TRBV2	many
TGTGCCAGCAGTTACTCGATCCGGGTAATCTTGTTTTTT	CASSYSIRVILFF	TRBJ1-4	-	TRBV6-2/TRBV6-3	many
TGTGCCAGCTCTGGGGGAAACAATCAGCCCCAGCATTTT	CASSGGNNQPQHF	TRBJ1-5	-	TRBV18	many
TGTGCCAGCAGTGGTGTGGACAGGTTCAAGACCCAGTACTTC	CASSGVDRFKTQYF	TRBJ2-5	TRBD1	TRBV25-1	few
TGCGCCAGCAGCCCCCAACTAAATAGGGCTGAAGCTTTCTTT	CASSPQLNRAEAFF	TRBJ1-1	-	TRBV4-1	-
TGTGCCAGCAGTGATGGTTCAGGGGGCAAGAACACTGAAGCTTTCTTT	CASSDGSGGKNTEAFF	TRBJ1-1	TRBD1	TRBV2	many
TGTGCCAGCAGCTTGGGGACATACAATGAAAAACTGTTTTTT	CASSLGTYNEKLFF	TRBJ1-4	-	TRBV7-9	-
TGCGCCAGCAGCTTGGACGGGTTCCGGAATTCACCCCTCCACTTT	CASSLDGFRNSPLHF	TRBJ1-6	-	TRBV5-1	few
TGTGCCAGCAGCGGAGGACAGGGGGCCAATTTGCACACTGAAGCTTTCTTT	CASSGGQGANLHTEAFF	TRBJ1-1	TRBD1	TRBV9	few
TGTGCCAGCAGGTGGGGTCTAGATACGCAGTATTTT	CASRWGLDTQYF	TRBJ2-3	-	TRBV12-3/TRBV12-4	many
TGCAGTGCTAGTGGGGACAGGGGTTTCTCACCCCTCCACTTT	CSASGDRGFSPLHF	TRBJ1-6	TRBD1	TRBV20-1	-
TGTGCCAGCAGCCTGGGACTAGCGGGAGCCAAGTTCTTC	CASSLGLAGAKFF	TRBJ2-1	TRBD2	TRBV14	-
TGTGCCAGTAGTACCCCCTGGACTAGCGGGAAAGACGGCACCGGGGAGCTGTTTTTT	CASSTPWTSGKDGTGELFF	TRBJ2-2	TRBD2	TRBV19	-
TGTGCCAGCAAGGGGGCGGGGGACGAGCAGTACTTC	CASKGAGDEQYF	TRBJ2-7	-	TRBV9	many
TGTGCCAGCAGCTTAGGGCTAGGGGGCACAGATACGCAGTATTTT	CASSLGLGGTDTQYF	TRBJ2-3	-	TRBV11-2	many
TGTGCCAGCAGCGGCGAATGGGGCACAGATACGCAGTATTTT	CASSGEWGTDTQYF	TRBJ2-3	-	TRBV9	-
TGTGCCAGCAGCTTCATGGGGACACAAGGGTTCGGCTACACCTTC	CASSFMGTQGFGYTF	TRBJ1-2	-	TRBV7-9	many
TGCAGCGTTGATGGGGGCGGGGATGGCTACACCTTC	CSVDGGGDGYTF	TRBJ1-2	-	TRBV29-1	many
TGTGCCAGCAGTTACTCAGGGACAGGGTCCGGGGAGCTGTTTTTT	CASSYSGTGSGELFF	TRBJ2-2	TRBD1	TRBV6-2/TRBV6-3	-
TGTGCCAGCAGGAGAGACCTCACAGATACGCAGTATTTT	CASRRDLTDTQYF	TRBJ2-3	-	TRBV6-1	-
TGCAGTGCCGAATCGGACAGCTACGAGCAGTACTTC	CSAESDSYEQYF	TRBJ2-7	-	TRBV20-1	-
TGTGCCAGCAGAGGACTAGCGGGAATGACCCAGTACTTC	CASRGLAGMTQYF	TRBJ2-5	TRBD2	TRBV3-1	-
TGTGCCAGCAGCGTAGTAGCCGGGGAGCTGTTTTTT	CASSVVAGELFF	TRBJ2-2	-	TRBV7-8	many
TGTGCCAGCAGCGTAGACTTACAGGGGGCGACCGGGGAGCTGTTTTTT	CASSVDLQGATGELFF	TRBJ2-2	TRBD1	TRBV9	few
TGTGCCAGCAGTTTAGGGATTTTATCGGATTCACCCCTCCACTTT	CASSLGILSDSPLHF	TRBJ1-6	-	TRBV27	-
TGTGCCTGGACGAATCAGGGCAGCTCCTACGAGCAGTACTTC	CAWTNQGSSYEQYF	TRBJ2-7	-	TRBV30	few